These 8 T cell receptor beta chains were sequenced from one sample in a study of T cells in Graves' hyperthyroidism and ophthalmopathy. Researchers amplified the TCR beta CDR3 regions from RNA transcripts. A first-round RT-PCR of the TCR CDR3 used the HTBI primer set. TCRdb ran MiXCR on the multiplex PCR reads and lists one entry per CDR3 protein. The table shows 660,000 or so distinct CDR3 sequences, with over 40% occurring only once. Sample: peripheral blood or thyroid tissue (not recorded which). All receptors come from an adult man with Graves' disease, either hyperthyroidism or ophthalmopathy (not recorded which).

The V gene is TRBV10-2, the J gene TRBJ2-5; 7 nucleotides agree with TRBD1. Germline-derived CDR1 and CDR2 are WSHSY and SAAADI. The CDR3 spans 15 residues. After removal of 4 bases from V and 4 bases from J, the junction contained 9 bases not matched to a gene. The CDR3 DNA reads TGCGCCAGCAGTGCCTTCGACAGGGATCTAGAGACCCAGTACTTC. Its translation is CASSAFDRDLETQYF.

Turning to this clonotype: A junction end diverges from the germline sequence, so it may reflect a read error. The chain carries TRBV7-9 and TRBJ2-7, with 8 positions matching TRBD1. The CDR3 contains 18 residues. The germline V gene has CDR1 SEHNR and CDR2 FQNEAQ (reference sequence). In DNA form, the CDR3 reads TGCGCCAGCAGCCAAGACCCCCAGGCCGGGACAGGTTCCTACGAGCAGTACTTC. It specifies CASSQDPQAGTGSYEQYF.

The rearrangement uses TRBV2 and TRBJ2-7; no clear D. Germline V CDR1 and CDR2: SNHLY, FYNNEI. The V gene lost 6 bases and the J gene lost 6 bases, with 9 bases spanning the gap. This CDR3 is built from 11 residues. DNA of the CDR3: TGTGCCAGCAGGGGCCGCGCCGAGCAGTACTTC. Protein product: CASRGRAEQYF.

This clonotype was detected ten times or more. This sequence joins TRBV7-6 and TRBJ1-2, with 7 nucleotides matching TRBD1. This CDR3 is built from 14 residues. V shed 5 bases and J 0 bases; nucleotides not matched to a gene: 3. From germline, CDR1 is SGHVS and CDR2 FNYEAQ. CDR3 bases: TGTGCCAGCAGCCCCGGGACAGCTAACTATGGCTACACCTTC. Translating gives CASSPGTANYGYTF.

This clonotype was recorded many times. Here the CDR3 DNA reads TGCAGTGCCCTAGGGACATCACAAGAGACCCAGTACTTC. It is translated as CSALGTSQETQYF. The gene calls are TRBV20-1 and TRBJ2-5, with a tentative D call TRBD1 (6 bases). Trimming removed 6 bases from V and 2 bases from J, with 13 bases in between. The germline gives CDR1 DFQATT, CDR2 SNEGSKA (reference sequence). The CDR3 has 13 residues.

Comment on this clonotype: A much larger clone differs from this one at a single base, so this may be a read error. The chain links TRBV20-1 to TRBJ1-1; 7 nucleotides align to TRBD1. The V gene end was trimmed by 5 bases and the J gene end by 4 bases; junction bases not matched to a gene: 7. The germline CDR1 and CDR2 sequences are DFQATT and SNEGSKA (reference sequence). The CDR3 length is 13 residues. CDR3 nucleotides: TGCAGTGCTCCGGGGACAGCGAGCACTGAAGCTTTCTTT. Translation gives CSAPGTASTEAFF.

The genes are TRBV7-8 and TRBJ1-6; 8 positions agree with TRBD1. Germline V gene sequence: CDR1 SGHVS, CDR2 FQNEAQ. CDR3 size: 13 residues. The V segment lost 1 base and the J segment 18 bases; nucleotides outside the gene matches: 8. CDR3 in amino acids: CASSLDDRGKTHF. Here the CDR3 DNA reads TGTGCCAGCAGCTTAGATGACAGGGGAAAGACCCACTTT.

Worth noting for this clonotype: A read error is possible here, since a much larger clone lies one base away. V usage is TRBV20-1 and J usage is TRBJ1-1, with 7 bases that match TRBD1. In germline, CDR1 is DFQATT, CDR2 SNEGSKA (reference sequence). The CDR3 sequence is 12 residues long. CDR3 residues: CSAVTGPTEALF. The CDR3 nucleotides are TGCAGTGCTGTGACAGGGCCCACTGAAGCTCTCTTT.